Given below is one T cell receptor beta chain in context. The data derive from a study of blood T cell repertoires in COVID-19. Study-level background: PBMCs, B-cell-depleted T cells, or T cells provided the cDNA or gDNA that made up the material.

Produced via immunoSEQ multiplex PCR; TCRdb's table is partial and in-frame only. The top ten hold more than 2% of the sample, which has 70,000 to 95,000 clones, roughly 87% seen once. Germline V gene lookup returns CDR1 LNHDA and CDR2 SQIVND (reference sequence). The trim removed 4 bases at V and 5 bases at J, leaving 5 bases unmatched. The CDR3 sequence is 15 residues long. The chain joins TRBV19 to TRBJ1-6, with 7 positions matching TRBD1. Sequencing was performed on peripheral blood. This sequence was found in a man between 45 and 60 years old with acute or convalescent COVID-19. The CDR3 DNA reads TGTGCCAGTAGTAATACAGGGGACCATAATTCACCCCTCCACTTT. Protein product: CASSNTGDHNSPLHF.